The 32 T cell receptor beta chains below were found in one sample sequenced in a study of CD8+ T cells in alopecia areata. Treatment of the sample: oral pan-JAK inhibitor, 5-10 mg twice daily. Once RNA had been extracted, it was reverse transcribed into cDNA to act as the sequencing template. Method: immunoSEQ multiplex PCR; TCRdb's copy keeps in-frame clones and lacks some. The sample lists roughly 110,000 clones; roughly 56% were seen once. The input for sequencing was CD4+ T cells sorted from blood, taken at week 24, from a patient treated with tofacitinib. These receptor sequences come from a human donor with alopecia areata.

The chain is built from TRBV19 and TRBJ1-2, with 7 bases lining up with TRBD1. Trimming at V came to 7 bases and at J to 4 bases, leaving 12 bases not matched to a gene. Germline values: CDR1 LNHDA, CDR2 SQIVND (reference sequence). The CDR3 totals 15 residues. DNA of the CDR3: TGTGCCAGTATCAGAGATTCGGCAGGGGGCTATGGCTACACCTTC. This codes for CASIRDSAGGYGYTF. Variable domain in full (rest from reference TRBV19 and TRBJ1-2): DGGITQSPKYLFRKEGQNVTLSCEQNLNHDAMYWYRQDPGQGLRLIYYSQIVNDFQKGDIAEGYSVSREKKESFPLTVTSAQKNPTAFYLCASIRDSAGGYGYTFGSGTRLTVV.

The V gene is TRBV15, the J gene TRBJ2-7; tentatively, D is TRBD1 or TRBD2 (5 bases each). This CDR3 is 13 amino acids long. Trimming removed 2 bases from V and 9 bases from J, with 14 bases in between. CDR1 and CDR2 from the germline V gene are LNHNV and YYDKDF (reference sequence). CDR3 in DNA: TGTGCCACCAGCAGAAGGGGAAGGGACGGGCAGTACTTC. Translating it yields CATSRRGRDGQYF.

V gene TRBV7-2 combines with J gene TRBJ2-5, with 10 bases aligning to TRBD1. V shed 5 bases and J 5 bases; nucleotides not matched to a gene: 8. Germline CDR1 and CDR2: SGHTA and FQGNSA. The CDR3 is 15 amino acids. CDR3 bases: TGTGCCAGCAGCATCGGGACAGGGGTATTCGAGACCCAGTACTTC. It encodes CASSIGTGVFETQYF.

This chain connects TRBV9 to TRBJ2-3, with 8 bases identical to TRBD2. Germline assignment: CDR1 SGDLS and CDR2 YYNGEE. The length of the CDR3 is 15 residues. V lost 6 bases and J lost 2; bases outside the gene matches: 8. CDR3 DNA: TGTGCCAGCAACCGAGATAGCGGGATCACAGATACGCAGTATTTT. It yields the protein CASNRDSGITDTQYF.

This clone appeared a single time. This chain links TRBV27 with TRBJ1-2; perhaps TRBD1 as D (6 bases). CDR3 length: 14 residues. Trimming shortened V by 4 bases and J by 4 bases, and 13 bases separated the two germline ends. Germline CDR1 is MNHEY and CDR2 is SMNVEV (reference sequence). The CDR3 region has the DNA TGTGCCAGCAGTTCAACGACAGGAACCTATGGCTACACCTTC. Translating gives CASSSTTGTYGYTF.

CDR3 amino acids: CASSHLKRGDRPGELFF. DNA for the CDR3: TGTGCCAGCAGCCACCTGAAGCGGGGGGATCGTCCCGGGGAGCTGTTTTTT. The rearrangement joins TRBV4-2 to TRBJ2-2; TRBD2 agrees at 9 bases. J lost 6 bases, V lost 3 bases, and 11 bases had no gene match. Germline CDR1 LGHNA, CDR2 YNFKEQ. This CDR3 has 17 residues.

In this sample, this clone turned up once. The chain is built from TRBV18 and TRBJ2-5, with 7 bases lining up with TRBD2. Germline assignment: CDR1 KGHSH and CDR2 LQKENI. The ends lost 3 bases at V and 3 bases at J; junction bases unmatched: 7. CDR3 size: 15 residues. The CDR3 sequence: CASSPGGAGKETQYF. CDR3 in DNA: TGTGCCAGCTCACCGGGAGGGGCCGGAAAAGAGACCCAGTACTTC.

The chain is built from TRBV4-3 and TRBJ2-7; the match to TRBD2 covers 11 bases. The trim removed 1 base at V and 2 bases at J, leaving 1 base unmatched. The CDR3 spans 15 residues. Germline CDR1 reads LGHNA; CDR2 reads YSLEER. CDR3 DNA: TGCGCCAGCAGCCAAGGACTAGCGGGGACCTACGAGCAGTACTTC. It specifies CASSQGLAGTYEQYF.

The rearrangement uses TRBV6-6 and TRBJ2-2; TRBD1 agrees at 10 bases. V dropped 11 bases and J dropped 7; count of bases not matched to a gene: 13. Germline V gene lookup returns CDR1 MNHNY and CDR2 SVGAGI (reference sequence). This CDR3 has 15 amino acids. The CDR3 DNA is TGTGCCTCTTCGACGGGACAGGGGAATATCGGGGAGCTGTTTTTT. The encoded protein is CASSTGQGNIGELFF.

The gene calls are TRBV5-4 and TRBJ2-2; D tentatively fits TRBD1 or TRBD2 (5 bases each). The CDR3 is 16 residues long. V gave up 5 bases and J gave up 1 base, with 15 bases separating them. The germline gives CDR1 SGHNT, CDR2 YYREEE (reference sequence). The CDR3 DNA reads TGTGCCAGCAGTGATCCCGGGACGGTGAACACCGGGGAGCTGTTTTTT. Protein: CASSDPGTVNTGELFF.

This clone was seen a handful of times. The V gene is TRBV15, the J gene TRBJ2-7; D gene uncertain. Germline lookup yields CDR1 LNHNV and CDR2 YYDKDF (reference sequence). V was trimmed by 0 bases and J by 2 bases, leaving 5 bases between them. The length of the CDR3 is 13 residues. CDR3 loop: CATSRDPTYEQYF. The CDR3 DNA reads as TGTGCCACCAGCAGAGACCCTACCTACGAGCAGTACTTC.

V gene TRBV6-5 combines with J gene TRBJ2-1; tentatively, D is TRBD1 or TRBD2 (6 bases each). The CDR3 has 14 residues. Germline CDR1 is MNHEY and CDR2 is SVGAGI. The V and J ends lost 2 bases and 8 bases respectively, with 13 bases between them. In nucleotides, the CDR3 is TGTGCCAGCAGTTACGGCCGAGGGGGGTATGAGCAGTTCTTC. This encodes CASSYGRGGYEQFF.

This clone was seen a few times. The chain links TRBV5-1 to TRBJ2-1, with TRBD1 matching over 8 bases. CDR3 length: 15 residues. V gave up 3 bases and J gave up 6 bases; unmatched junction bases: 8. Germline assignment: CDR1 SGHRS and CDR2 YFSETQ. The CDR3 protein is CASSSRTGTGNEQFF. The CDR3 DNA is TGCGCCAGCAGCTCACGGACAGGGACGGGCAATGAGCAGTTCTTC.

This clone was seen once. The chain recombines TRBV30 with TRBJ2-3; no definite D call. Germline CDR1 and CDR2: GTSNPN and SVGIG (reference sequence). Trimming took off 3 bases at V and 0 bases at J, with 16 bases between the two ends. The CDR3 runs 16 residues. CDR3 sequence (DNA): TGTGCCTGGAGCCCCTACCCCCTATCTAGCACAGATACGCAGTATTTT. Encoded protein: CAWSPYPLSSTDTQYF.

The CDR3 sequence is CASSDPMGVAWTF. CDR3 bases: TGTGCCAGCAGTGACCCTATGGGGGTGGCTTGGACCTTC. The V and J genes are TRBV25-1 and TRBJ1-2, with a tentative D call TRBD1 (5 bases). V was trimmed by 3 bases and J by 14 bases, leaving 19 bases between them. The CDR3 is 13 amino acids. From germline, CDR1 is MGHDK and CDR2 SYGVNS.

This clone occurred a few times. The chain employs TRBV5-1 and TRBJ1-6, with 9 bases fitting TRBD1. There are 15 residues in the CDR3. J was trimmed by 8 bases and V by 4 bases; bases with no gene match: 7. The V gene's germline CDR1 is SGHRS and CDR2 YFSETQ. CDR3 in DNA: TGCGCCAGCAGCCCACGGACAGGGGAGGATTCACCCCTCCACTTT. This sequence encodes CASSPRTGEDSPLHF.

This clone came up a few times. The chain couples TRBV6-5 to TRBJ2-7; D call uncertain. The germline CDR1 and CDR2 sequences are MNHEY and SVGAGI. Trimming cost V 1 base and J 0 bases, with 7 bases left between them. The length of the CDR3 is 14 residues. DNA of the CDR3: TGTGCCAGCAGTTACTGGATCGGCTCCTACGAGCAGTACTTC. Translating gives CASSYWIGSYEQYF.

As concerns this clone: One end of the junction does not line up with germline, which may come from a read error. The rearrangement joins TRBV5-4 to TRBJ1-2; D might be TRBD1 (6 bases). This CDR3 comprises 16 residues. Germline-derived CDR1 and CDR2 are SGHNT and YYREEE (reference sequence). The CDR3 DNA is TGCGCCAGCAGCCGGAACGACAGGCCCGAGATGAATGGCTACACCTTC. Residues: CASSRNDRPEMNGYTF.

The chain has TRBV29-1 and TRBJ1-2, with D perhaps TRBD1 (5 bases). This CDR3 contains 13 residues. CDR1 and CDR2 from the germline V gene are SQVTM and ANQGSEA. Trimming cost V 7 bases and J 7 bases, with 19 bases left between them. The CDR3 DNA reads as TGCAGCGCCGATGGCGGACAACGGCGTGGCTACACCTTC. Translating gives CSADGGQRRGYTF. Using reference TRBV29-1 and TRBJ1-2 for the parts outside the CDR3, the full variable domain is SAVISQKPSRDICQRGTSLTIQCQVDSQVTMMFWYRQQPGQSLTLIATANQGSEATYESGFVIDKFPISRPNLTFSTLTVSNMSPEDSSIYLCSADGGQRRGYTFGSGTRLTVV.

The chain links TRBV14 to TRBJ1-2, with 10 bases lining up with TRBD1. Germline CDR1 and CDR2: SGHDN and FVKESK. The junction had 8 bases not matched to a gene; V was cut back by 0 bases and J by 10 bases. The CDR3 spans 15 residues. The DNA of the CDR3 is TGTGCCAGCAGCCAAGATGGTTTAGGACAGGGGGACTACACCTTC. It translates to CASSQDGLGQGDYTF.

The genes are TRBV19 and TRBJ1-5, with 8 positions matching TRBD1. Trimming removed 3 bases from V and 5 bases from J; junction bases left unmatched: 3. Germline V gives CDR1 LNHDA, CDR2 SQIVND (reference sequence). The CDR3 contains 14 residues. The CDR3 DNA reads TGTGCCAGTAGTATGACAGGGGTGGATCAGCCCCAGCATTTT. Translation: CASSMTGVDQPQHF.

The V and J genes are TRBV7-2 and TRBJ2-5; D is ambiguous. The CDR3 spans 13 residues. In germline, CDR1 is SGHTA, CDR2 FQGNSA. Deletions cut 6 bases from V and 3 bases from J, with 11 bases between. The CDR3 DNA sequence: TGTGCCAGCAGTTTCAGGAGAGAAGAGACCCAGTACTTC. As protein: CASSFRREETQYF.

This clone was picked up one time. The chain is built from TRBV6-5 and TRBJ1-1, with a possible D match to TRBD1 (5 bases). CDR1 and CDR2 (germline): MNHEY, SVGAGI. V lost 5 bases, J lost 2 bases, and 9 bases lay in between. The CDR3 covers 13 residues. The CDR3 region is CASSGTVNTEAFF. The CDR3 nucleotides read TGTGCCAGCAGTGGGACTGTAAACACTGAAGCTTTCTTT.

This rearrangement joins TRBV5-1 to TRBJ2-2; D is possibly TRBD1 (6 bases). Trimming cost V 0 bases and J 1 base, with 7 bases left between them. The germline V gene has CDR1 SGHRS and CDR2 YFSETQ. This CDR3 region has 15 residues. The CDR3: CASSLEGQNTGELFF. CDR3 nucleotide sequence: TGCGCCAGCAGCTTGGAGGGACAGAACACCGGGGAGCTGTTTTTT.

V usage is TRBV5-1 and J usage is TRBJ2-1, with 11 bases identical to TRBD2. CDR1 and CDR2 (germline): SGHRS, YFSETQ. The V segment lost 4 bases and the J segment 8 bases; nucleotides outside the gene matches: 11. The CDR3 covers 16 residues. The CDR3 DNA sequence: TGCGCCAGCAGCAGAACTAGCGGGGGCAGTGGCTATGAGCAGTTCTTC. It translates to CASSRTSGGSGYEQFF.

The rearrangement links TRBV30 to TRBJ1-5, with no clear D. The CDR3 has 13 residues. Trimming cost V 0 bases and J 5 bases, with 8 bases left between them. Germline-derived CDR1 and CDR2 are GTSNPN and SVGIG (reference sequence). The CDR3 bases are TGTGCCTGGAGTGTAATAGCGGATCAGCCCCAGCATTTT. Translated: CAWSVIADQPQHF.

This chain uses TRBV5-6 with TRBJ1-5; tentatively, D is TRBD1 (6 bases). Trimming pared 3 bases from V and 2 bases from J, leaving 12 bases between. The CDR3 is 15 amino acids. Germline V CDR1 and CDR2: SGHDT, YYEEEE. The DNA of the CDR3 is TGTGCCAGCAGCTCTGTGGGGGGCGGCAATCAGCCCCAGCATTTT. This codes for CASSSVGGGNQPQHF.

This CDR3 is CASSPGQVSDTQYF. Here the CDR3 DNA reads TGTGCCAGCAGCCCGGGACAGGTTTCGGATACGCAGTATTTT. The V gene is TRBV2, the J gene TRBJ2-3, with 8 nucleotides matching TRBD1. CDR1 is SNHLY, CDR2 FYNNEI, per germline. The CDR3 has 14 residues. V lost 6 bases to trimming and J lost 6 bases; unmatched junction nucleotides: 8. The full variable domain, rest sourced from reference TRBV2 and TRBJ2-3, is EPEVTQTPSHQVTQMGQEVILRCVPISNHLYFYWYRQILGQKVEFLVSFYNNEISEKSEIFDDQFSVERPDGSNFTLKIRSTKLEDSAMYFCASSPGQVSDTQYFGPGTRLTVL.

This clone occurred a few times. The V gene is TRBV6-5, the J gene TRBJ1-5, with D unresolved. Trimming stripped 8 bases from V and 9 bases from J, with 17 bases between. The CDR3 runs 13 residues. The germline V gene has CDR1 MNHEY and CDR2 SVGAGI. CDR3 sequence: CASLRNGQGPQHF. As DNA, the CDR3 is TGTGCCAGCCTCCGGAACGGCCAAGGGCCCCAGCATTTT.

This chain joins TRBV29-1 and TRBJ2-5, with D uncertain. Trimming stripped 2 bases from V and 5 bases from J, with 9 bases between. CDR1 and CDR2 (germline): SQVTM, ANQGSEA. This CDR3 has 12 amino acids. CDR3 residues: CSVETGGETQYF. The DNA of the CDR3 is TGCAGCGTTGAAACCGGTGGGGAGACCCAGTACTTC.

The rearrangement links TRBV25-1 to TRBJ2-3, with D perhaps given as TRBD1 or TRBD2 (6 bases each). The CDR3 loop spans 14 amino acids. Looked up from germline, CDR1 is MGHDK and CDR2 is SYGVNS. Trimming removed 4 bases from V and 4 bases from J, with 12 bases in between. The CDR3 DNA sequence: TGTGCCAGCAGTGTACCGGGGGCTGCAGATACGCAGTATTTT. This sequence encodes CASSVPGAADTQYF.

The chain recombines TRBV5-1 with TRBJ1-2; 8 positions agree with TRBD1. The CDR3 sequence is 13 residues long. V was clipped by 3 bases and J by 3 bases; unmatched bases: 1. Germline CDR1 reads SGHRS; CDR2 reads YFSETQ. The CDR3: CASSSQGDYGYTF. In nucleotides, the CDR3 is TGCGCCAGCAGCTCACAGGGGGACTATGGCTACACCTTC.